The entry below gives a single TCR beta chain sequence along with its context. The data stem from a study of blood T cell repertoires in COVID-19. Here immunoSEQ multiplex PCR was the method, and the copy in TCRdb shows in-frame clones only, minus some. The table lists around 74,000 clones, more than 75% of them singletons. V was trimmed by 6 bases and J by 5 bases, leaving 12 bases between them. Per the germline V gene, CDR1 is MRHNA and CDR2 is SNTAGT. The CDR3 is made up of 13 amino acids. The V and J genes are TRBV6-4 and TRBJ2-3; D perhaps matches TRBD2 (6 bases). The receptor was isolated from a woman at least 80 years old with active or convalescent COVID-19. Sequencing used peripheral blood. In nucleotides, the CDR3 is TGTGCCAGCAGCGCGGGACGCAAAGATACGCAGTATTTT. It specifies CASSAGRKDTQYF.